This TCR beta chain derives from a study of post-analysis software for immune sequencing data. As for the study in general: Both relapsing-remitting and secondary progressive multiple sclerosis featured among the disease courses, as did progressive-relapsing multiple sclerosis. Study-wide findings and caveats: Elevated frequency relative to controls characterized 4 or 5 TRBV segments in patients, TRBV5-6, TRBV5-1 and TRBV20-1 among them.

Germline V gives CDR1 ENHRY, CDR2 SYGVKD. The CDR3 sequence is 13 residues long. V lost 8 bases to trimming and J lost 0 bases, with 7 bases between them. The TCR beta cDNA libraries contained unique molecular identifiers. Between 1 and 10 million T cells gave rise to some 470,000 cDNA molecules. TCRdb re-analysed the PCR reads in MiXCR, keeping a single row per CDR3 protein. The sample lists about 760,000 distinct CDR3 sequences, 25% to 30% occurring once. This clonotype was found a few times. Its antigen is unknown. The chain uses TRBV10-3 and TRBJ1-4, with a possible D match to TRBD1 (5 bases). Sequences were obtained from blood. This clonotype originated in a girl aged 5-17 years with multiple sclerosis. CDR3 coding DNA: TGTGCCATCGCGACAGCAACTAATGAAAAACTGTTTTTT. It encodes CAIATATNEKLFF.